This entry lists 5 T cell receptor beta chains sequenced from one sample in a study of blood T cells in healthy people across ages. Then a second PCR, running about 6 to 11 cycles, was carried out with a sample-barcoded 5' primer and a J-beta primer mix. TCRdb reanalysed the 5' RACE reads using MiXCR and keeps one entry per CDR3 protein. Of hundreds of thousands of distinct CDR3 sequences listed, roughly 58% were seen once; the top ten hold roughly 34%. The sequenced material came from blood. The receptors were gathered from a man aged 55 to 70 in good health.

This clonotype was seen a few times. The chain employs TRBV28 and TRBJ2-7; D might be TRBD1 (5 bases). The CDR3 is made up of 13 amino acids. V lost 4 bases, J lost 2 bases, and 9 bases lay in between. Germline CDR1 is MDHEN and CDR2 is SYDVKM. Here the CDR3 reads CASSSQGPYEQYF. In DNA form, the CDR3 reads TGTGCCAGCAGTTCGCAGGGCCCCTACGAGCAGTACTTC.

The rearrangement joins TRBV6-1 to TRBJ1-2, with D uncertain. Looked up from germline, CDR1 is MNHNS and CDR2 is SASEGT. The CDR3 contains 15 residues. Trimming removed 2 bases at V and 0 bases at J, with 10 bases between. DNA for the CDR3: TGTGCCAGCAGTGAATACTTGGGCCCTAACTATGGCTACACCTTC. It translates to CASSEYLGPNYGYTF.

This clonotype has a handful of counts. The J gene is TRBJ2-7, the V gene TRBV20-1; 9 positions match TRBD1. This CDR3 has 13 residues. J was trimmed by 1 base and V by 5 bases; bases with no gene match: 3. Germline assignment: CDR1 DFQATT and CDR2 SNEGSKA (reference sequence). CDR3 amino acids: CSAAGTGSYEQYF. As DNA, the CDR3 is TGCAGTGCTGCCGGGACAGGGTCCTACGAGCAGTACTTC.

Ten or more counts support this clonotype. V is TRBV20-1 and J is TRBJ2-3, with D perhaps being TRBD1 or TRBD2 (5 bases each). V lost 6 bases and J 6 bases, leaving 16 bases between the germline ends. Looked up from germline, CDR1 is DFQATT and CDR2 is SNEGSKA (reference sequence). This CDR3 is built from 13 residues. The CDR3 loop is CSAPLGAVDTQYF. CDR3 DNA: TGCAGTGCACCTCTCGGGGCGGTGGATACGCAGTATTTT.

Comment on this clonotype: Germline is not matched at one junction end, which may reflect a read error. The V and J genes are TRBV7-9 and TRBJ1-1; TRBD1 might be the D (6 bases). CDR1 and CDR2 from the germline V gene are SEHNR and FQNEAQ (reference sequence). CDR3 length: 19 residues. The CDR3 bases are TGTGCCGGCAGCTTAGGCCGTGCAGCAGGGGCGGTCACTAACACTGAAGCTTTCTTT. Translating it yields CAGSLGRAAGAVTNTEAFF.